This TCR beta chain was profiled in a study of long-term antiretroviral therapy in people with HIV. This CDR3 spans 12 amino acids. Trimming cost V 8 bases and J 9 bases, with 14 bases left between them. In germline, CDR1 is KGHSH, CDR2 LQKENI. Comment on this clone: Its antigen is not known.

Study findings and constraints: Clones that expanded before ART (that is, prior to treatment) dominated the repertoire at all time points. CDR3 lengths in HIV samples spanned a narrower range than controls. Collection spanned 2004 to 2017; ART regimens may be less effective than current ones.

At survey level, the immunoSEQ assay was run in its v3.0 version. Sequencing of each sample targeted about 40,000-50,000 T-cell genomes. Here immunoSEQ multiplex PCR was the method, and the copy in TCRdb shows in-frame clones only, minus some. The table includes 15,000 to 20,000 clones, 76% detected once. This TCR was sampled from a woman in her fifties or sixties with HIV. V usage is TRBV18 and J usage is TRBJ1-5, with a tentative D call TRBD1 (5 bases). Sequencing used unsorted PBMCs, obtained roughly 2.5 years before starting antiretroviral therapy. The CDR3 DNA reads TGTGCCAGCGCAACACCGGGGGGGCCCCAGCATTTT. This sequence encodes CASATPGGPQHF. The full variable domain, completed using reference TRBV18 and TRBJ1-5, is NAGVMQNPRHLVRRRGQEARLRCSPMKGHSHVYWYRQLPEEGLKFMVYLQKENIIDESGMPKERFSAEFPKEGPSILRIQQVVRGDSAAYFCASATPGGPQHFGDGTRLSIL.